This T cell receptor beta chain was profiled in a study of T cell repertoires in cytomegalovirus infection. About the study: Public TCR beta signatures marked donors with CMV infection and the matching HLA.

This CDR3 region has 17 residues. CDR1 MGHRA and CDR2 YSYEKL come from the germline V gene. This clonotype occurred once. Its antigen is not known. One junction end does not reproduce the germline sequence, and a read error may be involved. Via MiXCR, TCRdb re-called the reads, giving one row per CDR3 protein. The repertoire holds 650,000 to 850,000 distinct CDR3 sequences, with approximately 32% as singletons. This chain uses TRBV4-1 with TRBJ1-1, with D maybe TRBD1 (5 bases). This TCR was sampled from a human donor in good health (CMV status not recorded). Some clones in this sample may be carry-over from other donors' samples. This material consisted of cultured CD8+ T cells from PBMCs, taken from culture after CMV antigen stimulation. CDR3 residues: CASNQASSARVETEAFF. DNA for the CDR3: TGCGCCAGCAACCAAGCCAGCTCCGCCAGGGTAGAAACTGAAGCTTTCTTT.